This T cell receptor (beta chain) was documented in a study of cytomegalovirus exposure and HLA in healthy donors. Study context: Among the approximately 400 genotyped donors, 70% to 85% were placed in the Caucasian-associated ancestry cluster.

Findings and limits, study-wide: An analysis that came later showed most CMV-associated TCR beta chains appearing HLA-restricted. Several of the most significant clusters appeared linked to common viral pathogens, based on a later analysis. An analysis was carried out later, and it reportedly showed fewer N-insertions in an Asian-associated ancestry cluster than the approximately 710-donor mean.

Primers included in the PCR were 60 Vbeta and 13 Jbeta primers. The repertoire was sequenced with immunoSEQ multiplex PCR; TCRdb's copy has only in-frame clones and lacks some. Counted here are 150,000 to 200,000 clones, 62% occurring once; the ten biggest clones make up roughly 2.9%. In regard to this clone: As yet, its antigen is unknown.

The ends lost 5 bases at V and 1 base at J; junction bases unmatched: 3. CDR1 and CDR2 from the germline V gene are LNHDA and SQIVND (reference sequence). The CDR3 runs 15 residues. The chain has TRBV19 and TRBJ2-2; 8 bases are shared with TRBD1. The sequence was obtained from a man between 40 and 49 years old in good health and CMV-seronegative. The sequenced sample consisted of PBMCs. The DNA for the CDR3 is TGTGCCAGTAGTGCCGGGACAGGGAACACCGGGGAGCTGTTTTTT. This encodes CASSAGTGNTGELFF.